This T cell receptor beta chain was found in a study of blood T cell repertoires in COVID-19. Study-level background: Acute and convalescent COVID-19 specimens originated in the United States, Italy and Spain. PBMCs, B-cell-depleted T cells, or T cells provided the cDNA or gDNA that made up the material.

TCRdb keeps only in-frame clones here, not all; method: immunoSEQ multiplex PCR. This sample carries over 200,000 clones, roughly nine tenths of them seen once, and the ten largest clones take about 0.8%. This CDR3 is built from 15 residues. Looked up from germline, CDR1 is SGHAT and CDR2 is FQNNGV. V lost 5 bases, J lost 7 bases, and 10 bases stayed unmatched. The source of this sequence is a man aged 55-75 years with COVID-19, enrolled during active disease. V usage is TRBV11-2 and J usage is TRBJ2-1; 8 nucleotides align to TRBD1. Sequences were obtained from peripheral blood. The CDR3 bases are TGTGCCAGCAGCCGGACAGGGCTCCCGTTAAATGAGCAGTTCTTC. This sequence encodes CASSRTGLPLNEQFF.